The T cell receptor beta chain described here comes from a study of blood T cell repertoires in COVID-19. Study details: COVID-19 samples, acute and convalescent, were from the United States, Italy and Spain. The cDNA or gDNA used as material had been derived from T cells, B-cell-depleted T cells, or PBMCs.

The CDR3 consists of 14 residues. The ends were cut back, 4 bases at V and 0 bases at J, with 10 bases in the middle. Germline V gene data show CDR1 as SGDLS and CDR2 as YYNGEE. As processed by the authors: Reference gene primer amplification gave nucleated cell count estimates. Method: immunoSEQ multiplex PCR; TCRdb's copy keeps in-frame clones and lacks some. The DNA was the basis for D and trimming; V, J and clone size are from that table. The sample has tens of thousands of clones; over 70% are singletons. Sample: peripheral blood. The sequence derives from a man between 45 and 60 years old with active COVID-19. This chain links TRBV9 with TRBJ1-2; D is undetermined. The CDR3 protein is CASSFSDTNYGYTF. CDR3 DNA: TGTGCCAGCAGCTTCTCAGACACTAACTATGGCTACACCTTC. The whole variable domain, remainder taken from reference TRBV9 and TRBJ1-2, is DSGVTQTPKHLITATGQRVTLRCSPRSGDLSVYWYQQSLDQGLQFLIQYYNGEERAKGNILERFSAQQFPDLHSELNLSSLELGDSALYFCASSFSDTNYGYTFGSGTRLTVV.